This T cell receptor beta chain emerged from a study of cytomegalovirus exposure and HLA in healthy donors. Study details: Early on, a data release was issued that held approximately 92 million unique TCRs from HLA-typed donors.

V shed 0 bases and J shed 4 bases, with 7 bases lying between them. The CDR3 runs 13 residues. Germline CDR1 and CDR2: GTSNPN and SVGIG (reference sequence). With respect to this clone: The antigen is not known.

Primers included in the PCR were 60 Vbeta and 13 Jbeta primers. This table comes from immunoSEQ multiplex PCR, and its TCRdb copy is limited to in-frame clones, with some not included. The sample consists of some 150,000 clones, less than 80% of them appearing once. Whole-study results and caveats: There were several of the most significant clusters that appeared linked to common viral pathogens in a later analysis. There were some public TCRs occurring in many donors, but most TCR sequences were rare. Later, an analysis showed that TCR beta chains associated with HLA were more clonally expanded than others that were equally common.

The sequencing sample was made of PBMCs. The rearrangement uses TRBV30 and TRBJ1-5; the D is unclear. The clonotype originates from a man aged 35 to 55 in good health and CMV-seronegative. The CDR3 sequence is CAWSVLWNQPQHF. The CDR3 DNA reads TGTGCCTGGAGTGTTCTATGGAATCAGCCCCAGCATTTT.